These T cell receptor beta chains were read from a single sample in a study of identical twins. TCRdb reprocessed the 5' RACE reads via MiXCR and lists one record per CDR3 protein. The table has around 370,000 distinct CDR3 sequences, approximately 10% seen once; the top ten hold 8% to 10%. The sequencing sample was made of naive T cells sorted from blood. The source is a woman aged 45-60 years in good health. Each CDR3 is given with its conserved first and last residue. A D gene is named only where the DNA matches it firmly. Not all rows give a size; the values are once, few, many and, for expanded clones, a class.

V,size,J,D,CDR3,DNA
TRBV14,few,TRBJ2-4,TRBD1,CASSQATGTGGNIQYF,TGTGCCAGCAGCCAAGCGACCGGGACAGGGGGCAACATTCAGTACTTC
TRBV7-9,.,TRBJ2-1,.,CASEGLLFDEQFF,TGTGCCAGCGAGGGACTCCTCTTTGATGAGCAGTTCTTC
TRBV15,few,TRBJ2-7,.,CATSRDQLEEQYF,TGTGCCACCAGCAGGGACCAGCTGGAAGAGCAGTACTTC
TRBV10-3,.,TRBJ1-5,.,CAISEARAQGQPQHF,TGTGCCATCAGTGAGGCCCGGGCTCAGGGTCAGCCCCAGCATTTT
TRBV4-2,few,TRBJ2-2,.,CASRSGYKNTGELFF,TGTGCCAGCAGATCGGGATATAAGAACACCGGGGAGCTGTTTTTT
TRBV11-3,.,TRBJ1-5,.,CASSLEGRQPQHF,TGTGCCAGCAGCTTAGAAGGGAGACAGCCCCAGCATTTT
TRBV5-1,.,TRBJ2-5,TRBD2,CASTETSGKETQYF,TGCGCCAGCACAGAGACTAGCGGGAAGGAGACCCAGTACTTC
TRBV24-1,few,TRBJ2-1,TRBD1,CATSDTKEQGYNEQFF,TGTGCCACCAGTGATACAAAGGAACAGGGGTACAATGAGCAGTTCTTC
TRBV5-5,many,TRBJ2-2,.,CASSDRQVYGELFF,TGTGCCAGCAGTGATCGACAGGTTTACGGGGAGCTGTTTTTT
TRBV20-1,many,TRBJ1-5,.,CSAGTSNQPQHF,TGCAGCGCCGGGACCAGCAATCAGCCCCAGCATTTT
TRBV11-3,few,TRBJ2-1,TRBD2,CASSLEAGARSEQFF,TGTGCCAGCAGCCTAGAGGCGGGAGCACGAAGTGAGCAGTTCTTC
TRBV29-1,few,TRBJ2-5,TRBD2,CSVGQGGKETQYF,TGCAGCGTTGGGCAGGGAGGGAAAGAGACCCAGTACTTC
TRBV4-1,.,TRBJ2-3,.,CASSLIGTRTDTQYF,TGCGCCAGCAGCCTTATCGGGACTCGCACAGATACGCAGTATTTT
TRBV5-1,few,TRBJ2-3,.,CASSLAGVITDTQYF,TGCGCCAGCAGCTTGGCGGGGGTCATCACAGATACGCAGTATTTT